The 30 T cell receptor beta chains in this list originate from one sample, sequenced in a study of cytomegalovirus exposure and HLA in healthy donors. The PCR contained 60 Vbeta and 13 Jbeta primers. The method was immunoSEQ multiplex PCR; TCRdb's version includes in-frame clones alone and lacks a portion of them. The data contain a few hundred thousand clones, 65% to 85% of them singletons. The sample taken for sequencing was PBMCs. These receptors all come from a woman aged 30 to 39 in good health and CMV-seronegative.

The V and J genes are TRBV9 and TRBJ2-1, with 9 bases identical to TRBD1. The CDR3 is 14 residues long. The ends lost 4 bases at V and 8 bases at J; junction bases unmatched: 7. Germline V gene lookup returns CDR1 SGDLS and CDR2 YYNGEE. The CDR3 loop is CASSPTGGNYEQFF. The CDR3 coding sequence is TGTGCCAGCAGCCCGACAGGGGGTAACTATGAGCAGTTCTTC.

This sequence joins TRBV19 and TRBJ2-5; no firm D call. Germline assignment: CDR1 LNHDA and CDR2 SQIVND (reference sequence). The CDR3 loop spans 14 amino acids. Trimming took off 5 bases at V and 3 bases at J, with 13 bases between the two ends. The CDR3 region has the DNA TGTGCCAGTAGTTCCGGGTTGGTGGAAGAGACCCAGTACTTC. Protein: CASSSGLVEETQYF. Filled out from reference TRBV19 and TRBJ2-5, the complete variable domain reads DGGITQSPKYLFRKEGQNVTLSCEQNLNHDAMYWYRQDPGQGLRLIYYSQIVNDFQKGDIAEGYSVSREKKESFPLTVTSAQKNPTAFYLCASSSGLVEETQYFGPGTRLLVL.

This rearrangement joins TRBV6-1 to TRBJ2-1; TRBD2 is a possible D gene (7 bases). Germline CDR1 reads MNHNS; CDR2 reads SASEGT. Trimming left V 6 bases short and J 8 bases short, with 17 bases between. The CDR3 length is 14 residues. Here the CDR3 DNA reads TGTGCCAGCAGCCCGGGGGGACACAGCGATGAGCAGTTCTTC. Protein: CASSPGGHSDEQFF.

The J gene is TRBJ1-4, the V gene TRBV13, with 9 nucleotides matching TRBD1. This CDR3 region has 14 residues. J gave up 7 bases and V 4 bases, and 4 bases lay outside the gene matches. The germline gives CDR1 PRHDT, CDR2 FYEKMQ (reference sequence). CDR3 bases: TGTGCCAGCAGCTGGACAGGGGACGGTGAAAAACTGTTTTTT. Amino acids: CASSWTGDGEKLFF.

This clone was recorded a few times. The genes are TRBV19 and TRBJ1-5; D may be TRBD1 (5 bases). Germline V gives CDR1 LNHDA, CDR2 SQIVND (reference sequence). The length of the CDR3 is 15 residues. Trimming took off 5 bases at V and 8 bases at J, with 19 bases between the two ends. This chain's CDR3 is CASSPWPGEGKPQHF. CDR3 nucleotides: TGTGCCAGTAGTCCCTGGCCGGGGGAGGGCAAGCCCCAGCATTTT.

This chain links TRBV25-1 with TRBJ2-3; D possibly corresponds to TRBD1 (8 bases). The CDR3 contains 14 residues. Trimming took 10 bases from V and 0 from J, leaving 14 bases between them. Per the germline V gene, CDR1 is MGHDK and CDR2 is SYGVNS. The CDR3 region is CATGQGLSTDTQYF. CDR3 sequence (DNA): TGTGCCACCGGACAGGGACTAAGCACAGATACGCAGTATTTT. Combining the CDR3 with reference TRBV25-1 and TRBJ2-3 gives the whole variable domain EADIYQTPRYLVIGTGKKITLECSQTMGHDKMYWYQQDPGMELHLIHYSYGVNSTEKGDLSSESTVSRIRTEHFPLTLESARPSHTSQYLCATGQGLSTDTQYFGPGTRLTVL.

The chain links TRBV28 to TRBJ1-1, with D uncertain. The germline V gene has CDR1 MDHEN and CDR2 SYDVKM. CDR3 size: 13 residues. V was shortened by 1 base and J by 11 bases, with 14 bases between the two germline ends. Here the CDR3 reads CASSLSPGSPAFF. The CDR3 DNA sequence: TGTGCCAGCAGTTTATCCCCGGGGTCCCCGGCTTTCTTT.

This chain joins TRBV27 and TRBJ2-7; D possibly matches TRBD1 or TRBD2 (11 bases each). Trimming cost V 7 bases and J 0 bases, with 31 bases left between them. There are 20 residues in the CDR3. The V gene's germline CDR1 is MNHEY and CDR2 SMNVEV (reference sequence). In DNA form, the CDR3 reads TGTGCCAGCACGGACAGGGGGCTAGCGGGGGGTGCTTGGAGCTCCTACGAGCAGTACTTC. It specifies CASTDRGLAGGAWSSYEQYF.

The chain has TRBV2 and TRBJ2-1, with TRBD2 as a possible D gene (5 bases). The germline gives CDR1 SNHLY, CDR2 FYNNEI. The V end lost 6 bases, the J end lost 0 bases, and 12 bases lay between the germline ends. The CDR3 spans 15 residues. The CDR3, as DNA: TGTGCCAGCAGCGAATCAGGAGGCTCCTACAATGAGCAGTTCTTC. Residues: CASSESGGSYNEQFF.

The CDR3 bases are TGTGCCAGCAGTCCACAGGGCTATTGGTACACCTTC. Residues: CASSPQGYWYTF. The chain joins TRBV27 to TRBJ1-2; TRBD1 is a possible D gene (6 bases). The V end was cut by 5 bases, the J end by 11 bases, with 15 bases between. The CDR3 sequence is 12 residues long. The germline V gene has CDR1 MNHEY and CDR2 SMNVEV (reference sequence).

The CDR3 spells CASSLQGSNQPQHF. In nucleotides, the CDR3 is TGCGCCAGCAGCTTACAGGGGAGCAATCAGCCCCAGCATTTT. This sequence joins TRBV5-1 and TRBJ1-5, with 7 bases aligning to TRBD1. Trimming removed 2 bases from V and 1 base from J; junction bases left unmatched: 0. CDR3 length equals 14 residues. Germline V gene lookup returns CDR1 SGHRS and CDR2 YFSETQ.

This chain links TRBV4-2 with TRBJ2-1, with 11 positions matching TRBD2. The V and J ends lost 3 bases and 8 bases, in that order; junction bases with no gene match: 6. From germline, CDR1 is LGHNA and CDR2 YNFKEQ. The CDR3 is made up of 15 amino acids. The chain's CDR3 is CASSHVAGGPYEQFF. The CDR3 DNA sequence: TGTGCCAGCAGCCACGTAGCGGGGGGGCCTTATGAGCAGTTCTTC.

The chain carries TRBV7-9 and TRBJ1-5; 7 bases line up with TRBD1. The trim removed 5 bases at V and 4 bases at J, leaving 11 bases unmatched. The germline V gene encodes CDR1 SEHNR and CDR2 FQNEAQ (reference sequence). The CDR3 is 16 residues long. The CDR3 loop reads CASSLFRGSLNQPQHF. CDR3 nucleotide sequence: TGTGCCAGCAGCCTATTCAGGGGGTCGCTGAATCAGCCCCAGCATTTT.

The chain combines TRBV5-4 with TRBJ1-1; D remains unclear. The CDR3 runs 14 residues. Germline V gene sequence: CDR1 SGHNT, CDR2 YYREEE (reference sequence). V lost 4 bases and J lost 3, with 13 bases in between. The CDR3 is CASSPGGHYTEAFF. The DNA of the CDR3 is TGTGCCAGCAGCCCAGGAGGGCACTACACTGAAGCTTTCTTT.

The chain joins TRBV4-1 to TRBJ1-4; D is undetermined. CDR3 length: 15 amino acids. V was clipped by 0 bases and J by 6 bases, with 11 bases between them. The germline V gene has CDR1 MGHRA and CDR2 YSYEKL. The CDR3 DNA reads as TGCGCCAGCAGCCAAGACGAGGGCTCGGATGAAAAACTGTTTTTT. Translation: CASSQDEGSDEKLFF.

The V gene is TRBV30, the J gene TRBJ1-5; D is undetermined. The CDR3 is made up of 13 amino acids. Trimming left V 2 bases short and J 7 bases short, with 12 bases between. The germline gives CDR1 GTSNPN, CDR2 SVGIG (reference sequence). The CDR3 sequence is CAWSYGVRQPQHF. The CDR3 DNA sequence: TGTGCCTGGAGTTACGGGGTCCGGCAGCCCCAGCATTTT.

The genes are TRBV7-2 and TRBJ2-4, with a possible D match to TRBD2 (6 bases). The CDR3 is made up of 12 amino acids. Germline V gene lookup returns CDR1 SGHTA and CDR2 FQGNSA. V lost 4 bases and J 11 bases, leaving 12 bases between the germline ends. This CDR3 reads CASSSGTFVQYF. The CDR3 DNA sequence: TGTGCCAGCAGCTCGGGGACTTTCGTTCAGTACTTC.

This rearrangement joins TRBV2 to TRBJ1-1; a possible D gene is TRBD1 (5 bases). CDR1 SNHLY and CDR2 FYNNEI come from the germline V gene. V was cut by 7 bases and J by 8 bases, with 17 bases left in between. This CDR3 is 13 amino acids long. The CDR3 region has the DNA TGTGCCAGCAAGCTTCAGGGCCTGGGGGAAGCTTTCTTT. Its protein is CASKLQGLGEAFF.

The chain employs TRBV5-1 and TRBJ2-1, with 7 bases lining up with TRBD2. V was pared by 0 bases and J by 7 bases, with 7 bases of the junction left unmatched. This CDR3 has 15 residues. The germline V gene encodes CDR1 SGHRS and CDR2 YFSETQ. The CDR3, as DNA: TGCGCCAGCAGCTTGGTGCTAGCGGACGAGAATGAGCAGTTCTTC. The encoded protein is CASSLVLADENEQFF.

This chain uses TRBV4-1 with TRBJ2-5; 7 nucleotides line up with TRBD1. The J call may be faulty, since TRBJ2-7 better matches the DNA end. This CDR3 is 12 amino acids long. Germline-derived CDR1 and CDR2 are MGHRA and YSYEKL. The CDR3 coding sequence is TGCGCCAGCAGCCAATCAGGGGGCGAGCAGTACTTC. This sequence encodes CASSQSGGEQYF.

The V call is TRBV25-1, the J call TRBJ1-6; D gene ambiguous. This CDR3 region has 13 residues. Looked up from germline, CDR1 is MGHDK and CDR2 is SYGVNS. V was clipped by 1 base and J by 8 bases, with 6 bases between them. The CDR3 nucleotides read TGTGCCAGCAGTGAATCGAACTATTCACCCCTCCACTTT. Translated, it gives CASSESNYSPLHF.

The gene calls are TRBV6-5 and TRBJ2-7, with TRBD1 matching over 8 bases. The CDR3 has 14 residues. From germline, CDR1 is MNHEY and CDR2 SVGAGI. Trimming at V came to 11 bases and at J to 4 bases, leaving 13 bases not matched to a gene. CDR3 bases: TGTGCCGCCAGGCCCAGGGGGCTTAGGTACGAGCAGTACTTC. It translates to CAARPRGLRYEQYF.

The chain combines TRBV5-1 with TRBJ2-2; tentative D call: TRBD2 (7 bases). The germline gives CDR1 SGHRS, CDR2 YFSETQ. With 5 bases removed from V and 0 bases from J, the gap between germline ends came to 17 bases. CDR3 length equals 17 residues. In DNA form, the CDR3 reads TGCGCCAGCAGACTAGAGCCGGGGGGCCCGAACACCGGGGAGCTGTTTTTT. As protein: CASRLEPGGPNTGELFF.

This clone turned up a few times. V is TRBV30 and J is TRBJ2-7; a possible D gene is TRBD1 (7 bases). V was shortened by 5 bases and J by 6 bases, with 17 bases between the two germline ends. The CDR3 is 13 amino acids. From germline, CDR1 is GTSNPN and CDR2 SVGIG (reference sequence). CDR3 coding DNA: TGTGCCTGGGACAGGGAGGCTGAGTCCGAGCAGTACTTC. Translated: CAWDREAESEQYF. Based on the CDR3 plus reference TRBV30 and TRBJ2-7, the full variable domain is SQTIHQWPATLVQPVGSPLSLECTVEGTSNPNLYWYRQAAGRGLQLLFYSVGIGQISSEVPQNLSASRPQDRQFILSSKKLLLSDSGFYLCAWDREAESEQYFGPGTRLTVT.

The J gene is TRBJ1-4, the V gene TRBV15, with 7 bases matching TRBD1. The CDR3 runs 15 residues. Germline CDR1 reads LNHNV; CDR2 reads YYDKDF (reference sequence). After removal of 5 bases from V and 4 bases from J, the junction contained 7 bases not matched to a gene. The CDR3 sequence is CATSRHGTDNEKLFF. CDR3 nucleotide sequence: TGTGCCACCAGCCGCCACGGGACAGATAATGAAAAACTGTTTTTT. Full variable domain (missing parts from reference TRBV15 and TRBJ1-4): DAMVIQNPRYQVTQFGKPVTLSCSQTLNHNVMYWYQQKSSQAPKLLFHYYDKDFNNEADTPDNFQSRRPNTSFCFLDIRSPGLGDTAMYLCATSRHGTDNEKLFFGSGTQLSVL.

The rearrangement links TRBV14 to TRBJ2-7, with D perhaps TRBD1 (5 bases). Germline CDR1 SGHDN, CDR2 FVKESK. The CDR3 has 17 amino acids. Trimming shortened V by 4 bases and J by 0 bases, and 19 bases separated the two germline ends. CDR3 residues: CASSRTGYPLASYEQYF. DNA for the CDR3: TGTGCCAGCAGCCGAACAGGTTACCCCTTGGCCTCCTACGAGCAGTACTTC.

The rearrangement links TRBV29-1 to TRBJ2-2; D remains ambiguous. V dropped 3 bases and J dropped 5 bases, with 10 bases sitting between them. The length of the CDR3 is 13 residues. Germline V gives CDR1 SQVTM, CDR2 ANQGSEA. CDR3 in amino acids: CSVDLRETGELFF. As DNA, the CDR3 is TGCAGCGTTGACTTAAGAGAAACCGGGGAGCTGTTTTTT.

The chain recombines TRBV2 with TRBJ2-3, with 8 bases matching TRBD2. The CDR3 sequence is 12 residues long. J was trimmed by 5 bases and V by 11 bases; bases with no gene match: 6. Germline CDR1 and CDR2: SNHLY and FYNNEI. CDR3 residues: CARGTRKDTQYF. The CDR3 DNA is TGTGCCCGTGGGACTAGAAAAGATACGCAGTATTTT.

The rearrangement uses TRBV30 and TRBJ2-4, with TRBD2 as a possible D gene (5 bases). Germline V gene data show CDR1 as GTSNPN and CDR2 as SVGIG (reference sequence). V was pared by 4 bases and J by 11 bases, with 18 bases between. The CDR3 contains 13 residues. The CDR3 DNA follows: TGTGCCTGGACCCACGGGCCGGGAAAGTTTCAGTACTTC. It translates to CAWTHGPGKFQYF.

The chain combines TRBV10-1 with TRBJ2-3; 9 nucleotides match TRBD2. The germline gives CDR1 WNHNN, CDR2 SYGVQD (reference sequence). J was trimmed by 4 bases and V by 4 bases; bases with no gene match: 9. The CDR3 length is 16 residues. CDR3 in amino acids: CASSGGGVRFPDTQYF. The DNA for the CDR3 is TGCGCCAGCAGTGGCGGGGGGGTACGATTTCCAGATACGCAGTATTTT.